This T cell receptor (beta chain) originates from a study of blood T cells in healthy people across ages (dated by TCRdb to the mid-2010s). In terms of the full investigation: In model experiments, roughly one uniquely barcoded TCR beta cDNA molecule per two T cells was captured by template switching. Using deep sequencing normalized with unique cDNA molecular identifiers, the study measured how TCR beta repertoire diversity changes with age. The donors were split into four age groups: young (average 16 years), middle-aged (39), aged (roughly 65) and long-lived (over 80). To avoid experimental bias, donors of different ages were spread randomly across the sequencing lanes. The study analyzed two additional independent replicas of 1 million unique cDNA reads from the same blood draw for two donors, one aged 18 to 29 and one aged 80 or older.

Results and caveats for the whole study, not just this receptor: As age increased, observed TCR beta diversity per million T cells dropped in a roughly linear way, and a significant reduction was already evident by age approximately 40. Since profiling was done on bulk unsorted PBMCs, naive and antigen-experienced compartments could not be conclusively compared. Total diversity estimates from one million sequenced T cells were considered lower bounds and underestimates. The CMV infection status of donors was not known, potentially confounding age-related changes in expanded clonotypes. There was a strong correlation between observed TCR beta diversity and the percentage of naive T cells measured by flow cytometry. Compared with the aged group, more naive CD4+ T cells, fewer expanded clones and increased TCR diversity were shown by the long-lived group, suggesting age selection.

Concerning this clonotype: Its antigen specificity is not known. No much larger clone is present one base from it, and per-base qualities are unavailable.

The donors were roughly 40 Caucasian individuals from Russia, aged roughly 6 to 100 years, who were systemically healthy. Approximately 9.3 milliliters of peripheral blood were collected from each donor into EDTA-treated Vacutainer tubes. PBMCs were isolated by Ficoll-Paque density-gradient centrifugation, with at least 7 million obtained per sample. Trizol reagent was used to extract total RNA from the PBMCs, yielding at least 5 micrograms per sample. Naive CD45RAhigh/CD27high T cell percentages were measured by flow cytometry on a PBMC aliquot from every donor. Library preparation employed 5' RACE. Sequencing was carried out with an Illumina HiSeq 2500. The second PCR ran for roughly 7 to 12 cycles and used a J-beta primer mix along with a sample-barcoded 5' primer. Each TCR beta cDNA molecule received a unique molecular identifier from a template-switch 5' adaptor carrying 12 random nucleotides. At least 2.5 million CDR3-containing paired-end reads were obtained from each sample. The Mint cDNA synthesis kit, primed by a TRBC-specific oligonucleotide, was used to synthesize first-strand cDNA from all RNA. Following uracil-DNA glycosylase treatment, all cDNA underwent a first 18-cycle PCR with the universal primers M1SS and BC2_uni_R. The study's processing was this. For normalization, 1 million high-quality reads were randomly selected from each sample, with every read carrying a distinct molecular identifier. Reads with shared molecular identifiers were discarded instead of being binned into consensus sequences. MiTCR, set to a Q25 quality threshold and the strictest error-elimination algorithm, was used for CDR3 identification, clonotype clustering and error correction. A nonparametric unseen species model using Euler transformation provided a lower-bound estimate of total TCR beta diversity. TCRdb took the public reads, trimmed them with fastp at Q25, ran MiXCR for clone calling and kept in-frame beta chains. Rows are combined by CDR3 protein, so each entry shows the most common genes and DNA. The V and J calls were not made by the authors but by TCRdb's processing. The sample records roughly 1.6 million distinct CDR3 sequences, roughly 30% of which are singletons. Clones ranked in the top ten supply around 11% of the sample.

Spanning cysteine to phenylalanine, the CDR3 consists of 14 amino acids. Just CDR3 DNA is preserved here, 42 bases in frame from base 1. V and J are trimmed by 5 bases and 5 bases, and the gene matches miss 5 bases of the junction. Sequences SGHAT (CDR1) and FQDESV (CDR2) are obtained from the germline V gene (reference sequence). The V gene is TRBV11-1 and the J gene is TRBJ2-5; 10 of the junction bases match TRBD2. This receptor was obtained from a woman under 40 in good health. The sequenced sample was blood. CDR3 region: CASSKPGLAETQYF. In nucleotides, the sequence is TGTGCCAGCAGCAAGCCGGGACTAGCGGAGACCCAGTACTTC.